These 14 T cell receptor beta chains originate from one sample sequenced in a study of early T cells in non-severe SARS-CoV-2 infection. TCRdb reprocessed the 5' RACE reads via MiXCR and lists one record per CDR3 protein. The sample holds roughly 64,000 distinct CDR3 sequences, about 11% seen once. The sequencing here drew on whole blood, taken at baseline. Receptors were obtained from an adult who was a healthcare worker with PCR-confirmed SARS-CoV-2 infection or an uninfected control (not recorded which).

This clonotype was seen more than once but under ten times. This sequence joins TRBV11-2 and TRBJ1-1; D not certain. Trimming cost V 0 bases and J 10 bases, with 9 bases left between them. Per germline, CDR1 SGHAT and CDR2 FQNNGV. The CDR3 runs 12 residues. CDR3 protein: CASSLDGPGAFF. The CDR3 coding sequence is TGTGCCAGCAGCTTAGACGGGCCCGGAGCTTTCTTT.

CDR3 sequence reads: CASGELADTQYF. For the CDR3, the DNA is TGTGCCAGCGGAGAATTGGCAGATACGCAGTATTTT. The V call is TRBV7-3, the J call TRBJ2-3; D is ambiguous. V lost 8 bases and J 4 bases, leaving 10 bases between the germline ends. The CDR3 covers 12 residues. CDR1 and CDR2 (germline): SGHTA, FQGTGA.

This clonotype was recorded a few times. This chain connects TRBV5-1 to TRBJ2-7; D uncertain. The V end lost 5 bases, the J end lost 6 bases, and 21 bases lay between the germline ends. In germline, CDR1 is SGHRS, CDR2 YFSETQ. This CDR3 comprises 15 residues. The CDR3 DNA sequence: TGCGCCAGCAGGCCTACCGGGCCCTCCGACTCCGAGCAGTACTTC. This encodes CASRPTGPSDSEQYF.

V gene TRBV6-2 or TRBV6-3 combines with J gene TRBJ2-3; D may be TRBD1 (6 bases). The CDR3 spans 15 residues. V lost 4 bases, J lost 1 base, and 12 bases lay in between. Germline CDR1 MNHEY, CDR2 SVGEGT. The CDR3 nucleotides are TGTGCCAGCAGTTCGAACCGACAGGGCACAGATACGCAGTATTTT. Translating it yields CASSSNRQGTDTQYF.

The chain uses TRBV19 and TRBJ2-2; TRBD1 agrees at 9 bases. The CDR3 loop spans 17 amino acids. Germline V lookup: CDR1 LNHDA, CDR2 SQIVND (reference sequence). Trimming took 7 bases from V and 8 from J; bases not matched to a gene: 17. DNA of the CDR3: TGTGCCAGTAAAACCCGGGACAGGGTGGAGGGGATTGGGGAGCTGTTTTTT. Its protein is CASKTRDRVEGIGELFF.

V usage is TRBV19 and J usage is TRBJ1-5, with 12 positions matching TRBD1. Germline V gene lookup returns CDR1 LNHDA and CDR2 SQIVND (reference sequence). With V trimmed by 5 bases and J by 3 bases, 8 bases remained unmatched. The CDR3 extends over 17 amino acids. DNA of the CDR3: TGTGCCAGTAGTTCATCCCGGGACAGGGGGCCCAATCAGCCCCAGCATTTT. As protein: CASSSSRDRGPNQPQHF.

This clonotype has at least ten counts. The chain combines TRBV20-1 with TRBJ1-2; no reliable D call. Germline CDR1 DFQATT, CDR2 SNEGSKA (reference sequence). The V gene lost 5 bases and the J gene lost 4 bases, with 14 bases spanning the gap. The CDR3 totals 13 residues. This CDR3 is CSASPEGFYGYTF. In DNA form, the CDR3 reads TGCAGTGCTTCCCCGGAAGGCTTCTATGGCTACACCTTC.

The chain is built from TRBV7-8 and TRBJ2-7; TRBD2 matches at 8 bases. This CDR3 comprises 15 residues. The germline gives CDR1 SGHVS, CDR2 FQNEAQ. The J segment lost 2 bases and the V segment lost 5 bases, leaving 8 bases of the junction unmatched. CDR3 DNA: TGTGCCAGCAGCATGGGCGGGGGGAAGACCTACGAGCAGTACTTC. Protein sequence: CASSMGGGKTYEQYF. Using reference TRBV7-8 and TRBJ2-7 for the parts outside the CDR3, the full variable domain is GAGVSQSPRYKVAKRGQDVALRCDPISGHVSLFWYQQALGQGPEFLTYFQNEAQLDKSGLPSDRFFAERPEGSVSTLKIQRTQQEDSAVYLCASSMGGGKTYEQYFGPGTRLTVT.

This clonotype qualifies as medium-sized (0.01 to 0.1%). V usage is TRBV27 and J usage is TRBJ1-2, with unresolved D. Trimming left V 3 bases short and J 2 bases short, with 7 bases between. This CDR3 is 13 amino acids long. The germline V gene encodes CDR1 MNHEY and CDR2 SMNVEV (reference sequence). CDR3 protein: CASSFEGNYGYTF. The CDR3 DNA reads as TGTGCCAGCAGTTTCGAAGGGAACTATGGCTACACCTTC.

The chain couples TRBV6-1 to TRBJ2-3; 7 positions match TRBD1. Trimming took 6 bases from V and 6 from J; bases not matched to a gene: 21. Germline V gene sequence: CDR1 MNHNS, CDR2 SASEGT. This CDR3 is built from 18 residues. CDR3 sequence (DNA): TGTGCCAGCAGGACCACCCTAGGGACAGTGGGGGTATTGGATACGCAGTATTTT. Translation: CASRTTLGTVGVLDTQYF.

In DNA, the CDR3 is TGCAGTGCTAGAGATGGAGGAATCCGAACTGAAGCTTTCTTT. This gives the protein CSARDGGIRTEAFF. The V call is TRBV20-1, the J call TRBJ1-1; no definite D call. This CDR3 region has 14 residues. The V gene lost 0 bases and the J gene lost 5 bases, with 13 bases spanning the gap. Germline CDR1 is DFQATT and CDR2 is SNEGSKA (reference sequence).

The V gene is TRBV6-2 or TRBV6-3, the J gene TRBJ1-1, with a possible D match to TRBD1 (6 bases). The CDR3 has 15 amino acids. Germline values: CDR1 MNHEY, CDR2 SVGEGT. The V and J ends lost 5 bases and 1 base respectively, with 14 bases between them. The CDR3 region is CASSDHTTGNTEAFF. In DNA, the CDR3 is TGTGCCAGCAGTGATCATACGACAGGGAACACTGAAGCTTTCTTT.

This clonotype has a count of ten or more. The chain employs TRBV15 and TRBJ1-5, with D unresolved. V lost 1 base and J lost 0, with 13 bases in between. CDR3 length: 17 amino acids. Per the germline V gene, CDR1 is LNHNV and CDR2 is YYDKDF (reference sequence). CDR3 region: CATSRGRETFSNQPQHF. DNA for the CDR3: TGTGCCACCAGCAGAGGGAGGGAGACATTTAGCAATCAGCCCCAGCATTTT.

In this sample, this clonotype turned up many times. The chain has TRBV5-4 and TRBJ1-4; D uncertain. The CDR3 extends over 14 amino acids. In germline, CDR1 is SGHNT, CDR2 YYREEE (reference sequence). Trimming cost V 1 base and J 0 bases, with 4 bases left between them. The CDR3 loop reads CASSLSATNEKLFF. The DNA of the CDR3 is TGTGCCAGCAGCTTGAGTGCAACTAATGAAAAACTGTTTTTT.